These 27 T cell receptor beta chains share one sample of origin, sequenced in a study of patients and donors after allogeneic stem cell transplantation. Using its own MiXCR run on the RT-PCR reads, TCRdb lists one record per CDR3 protein. The table lists 800,000 to 1,000,000 distinct CDR3 sequences, roughly 18% of them singletons. The sample comprised blood, either unsorted or a sorted T cell fraction (not recorded which). The source is a human donor who was either an allogeneic HSCT recipient or a stem cell or donor lymphocyte infusion donor (not recorded which). It is not recorded whose cells these are; they may come from a transplant donor.

This clonotype appeared a few times. J is TRBJ2-7 and V is TRBV5-1, with D tentatively TRBD1 (6 bases). V was pared by 4 bases and J by 2 bases, with 16 bases between. The CDR3 extends over 15 amino acids. CDR1 SGHRS and CDR2 YFSETQ come from the germline V gene. CDR3 protein: CASSTLGPGAYEQYF. Written as DNA, the CDR3 is TGCGCCAGCAGCACCCTAGGGCCAGGGGCCTACGAGCAGTACTTC. Full variable domain (missing parts from reference TRBV5-1 and TRBJ2-7): KAGVTQTPRYLIKTRGQQVTLSCSPISGHRSVSWYQQTPGQGLQFLFEYFSETQRNKGNFPGRFSGRQFSNSRSEMNVSTLELGDSALYLCASSTLGPGAYEQYFGPGTRLTVT.

This clonotype has more than one count but fewer than ten. DNA for the CDR3: TGTGCCAGCAGCTTAGCCGGCACAGGCCCCTATAGCAATCAGCCCCAGCATTTT. Translating gives CASSLAGTGPYSNQPQHF. The chain links TRBV7-2 to TRBJ1-5; a weak D match, TRBD1 (5 bases). V lost 0 bases, J lost 0 bases, and 15 bases lay in between. The CDR3 runs 18 residues. Per the germline V gene, CDR1 is SGHTA and CDR2 is FQGNSA.

This clonotype has more than one count but fewer than ten. J is TRBJ2-7 and V is TRBV29-1, with TRBD1 identical over 9 bases. CDR3 length equals 14 residues. The V and J ends lost 4 bases and 3 bases, in that order; junction bases with no gene match: 7. Per germline, CDR1 SQVTM and CDR2 ANQGSEA. CDR3 DNA: TGCAGCGTTGGCCGGGGACAGGGCCACTACGAGCAGTACTTC. This encodes CSVGRGQGHYEQYF.

The rearrangement joins TRBV6-2 or TRBV6-3 to TRBJ2-1; tentatively, D is TRBD2 (5 bases). The V end was cut by 2 bases, the J end by 4 bases, with 9 bases between. The CDR3 consists of 14 residues. CDR1 and CDR2 (germline): MNHEY, SVGEGT. CDR3 in DNA: TGTGCCAGCAGTTACGGGAGACTTTACAATGAGCAGTTCTTC. Residues: CASSYGRLYNEQFF.

Many counts were recorded for this clonotype. The genes are TRBV5-1 and TRBJ1-6; 8 nucleotides match TRBD1. The CDR3 has 16 residues. The ends lost 0 bases at V and 9 bases at J; junction bases unmatched: 8. CDR1 is SGHRS and CDR2 is YFSETQ in the germline V gene. The CDR3 here is CASSLGSSQGASPLHF. In nucleotides, the CDR3 is TGCGCCAGCAGCTTGGGGAGTAGCCAGGGGGCTTCACCCCTCCACTTT.

V is TRBV5-1 and J is TRBJ2-7; weak D call: TRBD1 (6 bases). The CDR3 has 15 amino acids. The germline V gene encodes CDR1 SGHRS and CDR2 YFSETQ. The V gene lost 3 bases and the J gene lost 7 bases, with 20 bases spanning the gap. The DNA of the CDR3 is TGCGCCAGCAGCTCGTCCCAGACAGGCCAGCGGGAGCAGTACTTC. This translates into CASSSSQTGQREQYF.

This clonotype came up a few times. The chain recombines TRBV6-1 with TRBJ2-3; 7 bases line up with TRBD1. CDR3 size: 15 residues. Germline-derived CDR1 and CDR2 are MNHNS and SASEGT. V shed 6 bases and J 2 bases; nucleotides not matched to a gene: 8. The CDR3 DNA reads as TGTGCCAGCAGCTCCGGGACAGAAGACACAGATACGCAGTATTTT. This gives the protein CASSSGTEDTDTQYF.

This clonotype was seen only a few times. V usage is TRBV12-3 or TRBV12-4 and J usage is TRBJ1-6; the D is unclear. The ends were cut back, 3 bases at V and 10 bases at J, with 7 bases in the middle. This CDR3 has 12 amino acids. CDR3 sequence: CASSFGSSPLHF. The CDR3 coding sequence is TGTGCCAGCAGTTTCGGGTCGTCACCCCTCCACTTT.

This clonotype occurred a few times. V gene TRBV20-1 combines with J gene TRBJ2-5; D tentatively fits TRBD1 or TRBD2 (5 bases each). Germline CDR1 is DFQATT and CDR2 is SNEGSKA (reference sequence). The V end lost 5 bases, the J end lost 5 bases, and 15 bases lay between the germline ends. The CDR3 runs to 13 residues. The CDR3 nucleotides read TGCAGTGCTTCCCTCCCGGGACGGGAGACCCAGTACTTC. It yields the protein CSASLPGRETQYF.

A few counts support this clonotype. The chain links TRBV29-1 to TRBJ1-5, with D possibly matching TRBD1 (6 bases). Germline loops: CDR1 SQVTM, CDR2 ANQGSEA. The germline V and J ends were trimmed by 4 bases and 2 bases, with 18 bases remaining between them. This CDR3 has 16 residues. CDR3 nucleotides: TGCAGCGTTGCGGGGCCGGGGGGCGCGGGCAATCAGCCCCAGCATTTT. This sequence encodes CSVAGPGGAGNQPQHF.

This clonotype was seen only a few times. V is TRBV20-1 and J is TRBJ2-7; 7 positions agree with TRBD1. The CDR3 consists of 14 residues. Trimming cost V 6 bases and J 0 bases; bases outside gene matches: 8. Germline CDR1 reads DFQATT; CDR2 reads SNEGSKA (reference sequence). CDR3 residues: CSAQGTVGSYEQYF. In nucleotides, the CDR3 is TGCAGTGCGCAGGGGACAGTGGGCTCCTACGAGCAGTACTTC.

This clonotype was found a few times. The chain is built from TRBV12-3 or TRBV12-4 and TRBJ1-1, with D hard to call. The V and J ends lost 3 bases and 5 bases respectively, with 13 bases between them. CDR3 size: 14 residues. Here the CDR3 reads CASSFPLRDTEAFF. CDR3 DNA: TGTGCCAGCAGTTTCCCTCTAAGGGATACTGAAGCTTTCTTT.

This clonotype was found a few times. This chain uses TRBV6-5 with TRBJ1-2; D not resolved. The CDR3 consists of 15 residues. The germline V gene has CDR1 MNHEY and CDR2 SVGAGI. V shed 2 bases and J shed 7 bases, with 17 bases lying between them. CDR3 in amino acids: CASSYGRQNHLGYTF. As DNA, the CDR3 is TGTGCCAGCAGTTACGGGCGGCAGAACCATCTTGGCTACACCTTC.

This clonotype was counted only a few times. The rearrangement links TRBV14 to TRBJ2-1; no clear D. The CDR3 loop spans 15 amino acids. CDR1 is SGHDN and CDR2 is FVKESK in the germline V gene. V lost 4 bases and J 5 bases, leaving 15 bases between the germline ends. Written as DNA, the CDR3 is TGTGCCAGCAGCCTCCTTAGATCAGGCCACAATGAGCAGTTCTTC. Protein: CASSLLRSGHNEQFF.

The chain joins TRBV5-6 to TRBJ2-1; no clear D gene. The V gene's germline CDR1 is SGHDT and CDR2 YYEEEE. Trimming pared 0 bases from V and 8 bases from J, leaving 6 bases between. The CDR3 totals 12 residues. The CDR3 is CASSLGPYEQFF. CDR3 nucleotides: TGTGCCAGCAGCTTGGGGCCATATGAGCAGTTCTTC.

The gene calls are TRBV30 and TRBJ2-1, with D unresolved. V gave up 0 bases and J gave up 9 bases, with 6 bases separating them. This CDR3 comprises 11 residues. Looked up from germline, CDR1 is GTSNPN and CDR2 is SVGIG (reference sequence). CDR3 DNA sequence: TGTGCCTGGAGTGTAACCTTTGAGCAGTTCTTC. Translating it yields CAWSVTFEQFF.

This clonotype has just a few counts. This chain links TRBV18 with TRBJ2-3; D not resolved. The germline V gene encodes CDR1 KGHSH and CDR2 LQKENI. V shed 1 base and J shed 2 bases, with 16 bases lying between them. CDR3 size: 17 residues. CDR3 residues: CASSPLAGLEATDTQYF. Here the CDR3 DNA reads TGTGCCAGCTCACCACTGGCCGGCTTAGAGGCCACAGATACGCAGTATTTT.

The chain has TRBV4-1 and TRBJ1-3, with D possibly matching TRBD1 (5 bases). Trimming took 3 bases from V and 0 from J, leaving 15 bases between them. Germline V gene data show CDR1 as MGHRA and CDR2 as YSYEKL. The CDR3 sequence is 17 residues long. The CDR3 spells CASSHAIQGSSGNTIYF. The DNA of the CDR3 is TGCGCCAGCAGCCACGCCATTCAGGGTTCCTCTGGAAACACCATATATTTT.

The J gene is TRBJ2-7, the V gene TRBV11-3; no clear D gene. The V and J ends lost 2 bases and 3 bases respectively, with 14 bases between them. The CDR3 is 15 amino acids. Germline V gene lookup returns CDR1 SGHNT and CDR2 YENEEA. In nucleotides, the CDR3 is TGTGCCAGCAGCTTATCTGACCACCGCGGCTACGAGCAGTACTTC. It encodes CASSLSDHRGYEQYF.

The chain joins TRBV10-2 to TRBJ2-7; a possible D gene is TRBD1 (5 bases). V was clipped by 7 bases and J by 2 bases, with 15 bases between them. CDR3 length: 14 residues. CDR1 WSHSY and CDR2 SAAADI come from the germline V gene. Here the CDR3 DNA reads TGCGCCAGCATACAGACAGCCTTCACCTACGAGCAGTACTTC. Its protein is CASIQTAFTYEQYF.

This clonotype has at least ten counts. The chain employs TRBV12-3 or TRBV12-4 and TRBJ2-5; TRBD2 might be the D (5 bases). V was clipped by 6 bases and J by 3 bases, with 11 bases between them. This CDR3 spans 13 amino acids. CDR3: CASSPDGEETQYF. The DNA for the CDR3 is TGTGCCAGCAGCCCGGACGGGGAAGAGACCCAGTACTTC.

This clonotype was seen many times. This rearrangement joins TRBV7-3 to TRBJ2-3; D remains ambiguous. The germline CDR1 and CDR2 sequences are SGHTA and FQGTGA. This CDR3 has 15 amino acids. Trimming shortened V by 0 bases and J by 3 bases, and 10 bases separated the two germline ends. The CDR3 DNA is TGTGCCAGCAGCTTAACTTTTTTGAGTACAGATACGCAGTATTTT. Protein: CASSLTFLSTDTQYF.

This clonotype was seen a handful of times. V usage is TRBV2 and J usage is TRBJ1-2, with no clear D. V gave up 4 bases and J gave up 3 bases, with 9 bases separating them. The CDR3 has 13 amino acids. CDR1 SNHLY and CDR2 FYNNEI come from the germline V gene. CDR3: CASSAGTYYGYTF. The CDR3 DNA follows: TGTGCCAGCAGTGCGGGTACATACTATGGCTACACCTTC.

This CDR3 reads CASSLAHQEETQYF. The CDR3 DNA reads TGTGCCAGCAGCTTAGCGCATCAGGAAGAGACCCAGTACTTC. V and J are TRBV7-2 and TRBJ2-5; no firm D call. The CDR3 covers 14 residues. CDR1 SGHTA and CDR2 FQGNSA come from the germline V gene. Trimming left V 0 bases short and J 3 bases short, with 8 bases between.

This clonotype was seen more than once but under ten times. This chain uses TRBV12-3 or TRBV12-4 with TRBJ1-1, with TRBD1 as a possible D gene (5 bases). Trimming removed 5 bases at V and 2 bases at J, with 12 bases between. The CDR3 has 14 amino acids. The CDR3 sequence is CASSRQILNTEAFF. The CDR3 DNA reads as TGTGCCAGCAGTCGACAGATATTAAACACTGAAGCTTTCTTT.

The rearrangement links TRBV5-1 to TRBJ2-1, with 7 nucleotides matching TRBD1. The CDR3 has 14 residues. The germline V gene encodes CDR1 SGHRS and CDR2 YFSETQ. After removal of 8 bases from V and 6 bases from J, the junction contained 11 bases not matched to a gene. Here the CDR3 reads CASQGVPRGNEQFF. CDR3 DNA: TGCGCCAGTCAGGGGGTTCCTCGGGGCAATGAGCAGTTCTTC. Complete variable domain (other parts from reference TRBV5-1 and TRBJ2-1): KAGVTQTPRYLIKTRGQQVTLSCSPISGHRSVSWYQQTPGQGLQFLFEYFSETQRNKGNFPGRFSGRQFSNSRSEMNVSTLELGDSALYLCASQGVPRGNEQFFGPGTRLTVL.

V gene TRBV6-5 combines with J gene TRBJ1-2, with unresolved D. Germline CDR1 MNHEY, CDR2 SVGAGI. Deletions cut 2 bases from V and 6 bases from J, with 13 bases between. The CDR3 is made up of 14 amino acids. The CDR3 region has the DNA TGTGCCAGCAGTTACCGCCCCATAAGGGATGGCTACACCTTC. Its protein product is CASSYRPIRDGYTF.